A selection of T cell receptor beta chains follows, all from one sample in a study of shared clonotypes between healthy human individuals. Measured with immunoSEQ multiplex PCR; TCRdb has only the in-frame clones, and not every one. This repertoire shows more than 2,000,000 clones, around nine tenths found once; its top ten account for about 0.13%. Material: naive CD4+ T cells sorted from blood. These receptors were taken from a man between 18 and 35 years old in good health. Each CDR3 is given with its conserved first and last residue. Each record gives: V gene, D gene, J gene, clone size, CDR3 DNA, CDR3 protein. D genes are given only for firm matches. Clone size appears in some rows only: once, few, many, or a class for an expanded clone.

V gene: TRBV7-9
D gene: TRBD1
J gene: TRBJ2-7
clone size: NA
CDR3 DNA: TGTGCCAGCAGCCCTCGGACAGGCTACGAGCAGTACTTC
CDR3 protein: CASSPRTGYEQYF

V gene: TRBV6-1
D gene: NA
J gene: TRBJ1-3
clone size: NA
CDR3 DNA: TGTGCCAGCAGTGAAATCGGGGGCTCTGGAAACACCATATATTTT
CDR3 protein: CASSEIGGSGNTIYF

V gene: TRBV7-9
D gene: NA
J gene: TRBJ2-5
clone size: NA
CDR3 DNA: TGTGCCAGCAGGCGGCAGGAAGAGACCCAGTACTTC
CDR3 protein: CASRRQEETQYF

V gene: TRBV7-7
D gene: TRBD2
J gene: TRBJ2-1
clone size: NA
CDR3 DNA: TGTGCTAGCAGCTTAGTGCCAGCGGGAATAGTTCCCAATGAGCAGTTCTTC
CDR3 protein: CASSLVPAGIVPNEQFF

V gene: TRBV2
D gene: NA
J gene: TRBJ2-3
clone size: NA
CDR3 DNA: TGTGCCAGCAGTGAAGGTGCCCGGAGGGGGTGGGCAGATACGCAGTATTTT
CDR3 protein: CASSEGARRGWADTQYF

V gene: TRBV10-3
D gene: TRBD2
J gene: TRBJ2-7
clone size: NA
CDR3 DNA: TGTGCCATCAGTGAGGGCGGGGGGACCTACGAGCAGTACTTC
CDR3 protein: CAISEGGGTYEQYF

V gene: TRBV7-2
D gene: NA
J gene: TRBJ1-1
clone size: NA
CDR3 DNA: TGTGCCAGCAGCTTGGGCCTCATGAACACTGAAGCTTTCTTT
CDR3 protein: CASSLGLMNTEAFF

V gene: TRBV5-4
D gene: TRBD2
J gene: TRBJ2-5
clone size: NA
CDR3 DNA: TGTGCCAGCAGCACCGGACTAGCAGAACAAGAGACCCAGTACTTC
CDR3 protein: CASSTGLAEQETQYF

V gene: TRBV30
D gene: TRBD1
J gene: TRBJ1-5
clone size: NA
CDR3 DNA: TGTGCCTGGGGAGGACAGGCCCGGGGACAGCCCCAGCATTTT
CDR3 protein: CAWGGQARGQPQHF

V gene: TRBV7-2
D gene: TRBD2
J gene: TRBJ2-7
clone size: NA
CDR3 DNA: TGTGCCAGCAGCTTAGAACTAGCGGGAGGGCAAAGCTCCTACGAGCAGTACTTC
CDR3 protein: CASSLELAGGQSSYEQYF

V gene: TRBV11-2
D gene: NA
J gene: TRBJ1-1
clone size: NA
CDR3 DNA: TGTGCCAGCAGCCGAAGAAGTGAGCTTGAAGCTTTCTTT
CDR3 protein: CASSRRSELEAFF

V gene: TRBV5-1
D gene: NA
J gene: TRBJ1-1
clone size: NA
CDR3 DNA: TGCGCCAGCAGCCCATCGACCTTGCCGAACACTGAAGCTTTCTTT
CDR3 protein: CASSPSTLPNTEAFF

V gene: TRBV5-6
D gene: NA
J gene: TRBJ2-7
clone size: NA
CDR3 DNA: TGTGCCAGCAGCTCCCGGTACTACGAGCAGTACTTC
CDR3 protein: CASSSRYYEQYF

V gene: TRBV25-1
D gene: NA
J gene: TRBJ2-7
clone size: NA
CDR3 DNA: TGTGCCAGCAGTGGAGCAGGGTCACTTTACGAGCAGTACTTC
CDR3 protein: CASSGAGSLYEQYF

V gene: TRBV30
D gene: NA
J gene: TRBJ1-6
clone size: NA
CDR3 DNA: TGTGCCTGGAGTGTCCCGCGGCCGGGATATAATTCACCCCTCCACTTT
CDR3 protein: CAWSVPRPGYNSPLHF

V gene: TRBV30
D gene: TRBD1
J gene: TRBJ2-6
clone size: once
CDR3 DNA: TGTGCCTGGGTTAGGACAGGGGGCGTTGGGGCCAACGTCCTGACTTTC
CDR3 protein: CAWVRTGGVGANVLTF

V gene: TRBV2
D gene: NA
J gene: TRBJ2-6
clone size: NA
CDR3 DNA: TGTGCCAGCAGTGAAGCCCGGAGCTCTGGGGCCAACGTCCTGACTTTC
CDR3 protein: CASSEARSSGANVLTF

V gene: TRBV2
D gene: NA
J gene: TRBJ1-5
clone size: few
CDR3 DNA: TGTGCCAGCTTAGACAGAAATAGCAATCAGCCCCAGCATTTT
CDR3 protein: CASLDRNSNQPQHF

V gene: TRBV19
D gene: NA
J gene: TRBJ1-3
clone size: NA
CDR3 DNA: TGTGCCAGTACCCCGGCAGCCTCCTCTGGAAACACCATATATTTT
CDR3 protein: CASTPAASSGNTIYF

V gene: TRBV2
D gene: TRBD2
J gene: TRBJ2-3
clone size: once
CDR3 DNA: TGTGCCAGCAGGGGGCTAGCGGGTACGCAGTATTTT
CDR3 protein: CASRGLAGTQYF

V gene: TRBV10-3
D gene: NA
J gene: TRBJ2-5
clone size: NA
CDR3 DNA: TGTGCCATCAGCTCTGGACCCGAAAAGATCCAGTACTTC
CDR3 protein: CAISSGPEKIQYF

V gene: TRBV5-1
D gene: NA
J gene: TRBJ2-1
clone size: NA
CDR3 DNA: TGCGCCAGCAGCTCAGGAGCGGACAATGAGCAGTTCTTC
CDR3 protein: CASSSGADNEQFF

V gene: TRBV6-5
D gene: NA
J gene: TRBJ1-1
clone size: NA
CDR3 DNA: TGTGCCAGCAGTTACTCGGGACGGGAGAACACTGAAGCTTTCTTT
CDR3 protein: CASSYSGRENTEAFF

V gene: TRBV6-5
D gene: NA
J gene: TRBJ2-7
clone size: NA
CDR3 DNA: TGTGCCAGCAGTTACGATTGGGGCGAGCAGTACTTC
CDR3 protein: CASSYDWGEQYF

V gene: TRBV19
D gene: NA
J gene: TRBJ1-2
clone size: NA
CDR3 DNA: TGTGCCAGTAGTATAGATCAGGGGACGAGCTATGGCTACACCTTC
CDR3 protein: CASSIDQGTSYGYTF

V gene: TRBV2
D gene: NA
J gene: TRBJ2-3
clone size: NA
CDR3 DNA: TGTGCCAGCAGGACTAGTTCTACGCAGTATTTT
CDR3 protein: CASRTSSTQYF

V gene: TRBV4-1
D gene: NA
J gene: TRBJ2-3
clone size: NA
CDR3 DNA: TGCGCCAGCAGCCAAGTGCAGGGACCTCCGGCAGATACGCAGTATTTT
CDR3 protein: CASSQVQGPPADTQYF

V gene: TRBV19
D gene: NA
J gene: TRBJ2-1
clone size: NA
CDR3 DNA: TGTGCCAGTAGTTTGGCGGGGCAGCTCATCTACAATGAGCAGTTCTTC
CDR3 protein: CASSLAGQLIYNEQFF